The entry below gives a single T cell receptor (delta chain) sequence along with its context. Antigen unknown. Mismatch with germline at one junction end may stem from a read error. TCRdb fed the RT-PCR reads to CATT. The profile covers approximately 350 delta-chain clones, with approximately 31% appearing a single time and around 37% taken by the ten largest. Germline V CDR1 and CDR2: TSWWSYY, QGS. CDR3 length: 14 residues. This sample was included in a study of gammadelta T cells in human blood. General study results and limits: Right after birth, innate γδ T cells reportedly expanded polyclonally after microbial exposure.

This sequence joins TRDV1 and TRDJ1, with 8 bases lining up with TRDD3. This sequence originates from a human donor. What was sequenced was non-Vgamma9Vdelta2 gamma-delta T cells from infant blood. The CDR3 nucleotides read TGCTCGGTTCCCTGGCTGGGGGAGACCGATAAACTCATCTTT. This codes for CSVPWLGETDKLIF.